Below are 8 T cell receptor beta chains sequenced from a single sample in a study of identical twins. From the 5' RACE reads, TCRdb called clonotypes with MiXCR, one entry per CDR3 protein. Among around 530,000 distinct CDR3 sequences, roughly 15% were seen once, and the ten largest hold about 0.4%. This same sample was also part of a study on yellow fever vaccine responses in identical twins.

The sequencing sample was made of CD4+ T cells sorted from blood. The source of these receptors is a woman aged 18-30 years in good health.

In this sample, this clonotype turned up many times. The chain uses TRBV5-1 and TRBJ2-3; 8 nucleotides match TRBD2. J gave up 1 base and V 0 bases, and 1 base lay outside the gene matches. The germline V gene encodes CDR1 SGHRS and CDR2 YFSETQ. The CDR3 runs 15 residues. The CDR3 coding sequence is TGCGCCAGCAGCTTGGCGGGACTAGGCACAGATACGCAGTATTTT. Translating it yields CASSLAGLGTDTQYF.

This clonotype has more than one count but fewer than ten. The chain is built from TRBV5-1 and TRBJ2-7, with a possible D match to TRBD2 (5 bases). The length of the CDR3 is 15 residues. The germline CDR1 and CDR2 sequences are SGHRS and YFSETQ. The germline V and J ends were trimmed by 2 bases and 2 bases, with 14 bases remaining between them. CDR3 sequence: CASSLMASSTYEQYF. For the CDR3, the DNA is TGCGCCAGCAGCTTAATGGCTAGCAGCACCTACGAGCAGTACTTC.

This clonotype was recorded at least ten times. The chain uses TRBV24-1 and TRBJ2-5; a weak D match, TRBD2 (6 bases). V lost 4 bases and J lost 4, with 12 bases in between. The germline CDR1 and CDR2 sequences are KGHDR and SFDVKD. The CDR3 has 14 residues. The chain's CDR3 is CATSDRMRGETQYF. In DNA form, the CDR3 reads TGTGCCACCAGTGACCGAATGCGGGGAGAGACCCAGTACTTC.

This clonotype was seen a handful of times. This chain connects TRBV21-1 to TRBJ1-2. TRBV21-1 is annotated as a pseudogene. The CDR3 spans 15 residues. Here the CDR3 DNA reads TGTGCCAGCGGCACAGGGGGACTGGCTAACTATGGCTACACCTTC. This sequence encodes CASGTGGLANYGYTF.

This clonotype was observed many times. As DNA, the CDR3 is TGTGCCAGCTCACCTAGCGGGAGCACAGATACGCAGTATTTT. Protein: CASSPSGSTDTQYF. The chain links TRBV7-9 to TRBJ2-3; 8 bases match TRBD2. This CDR3 spans 14 amino acids. V dropped 8 bases and J dropped 0; count of bases not matched to a gene: 4. The germline gives CDR1 SEHNR, CDR2 FQNEAQ (reference sequence).

The chain employs TRBV6-5 and TRBJ1-6; 8 nucleotides match TRBD1. The length of the CDR3 is 15 residues. Looked up from germline, CDR1 is MNHEY and CDR2 is SVGAGI. Trimming at V came to 2 bases and at J to 7 bases, leaving 4 bases not matched to a gene. The CDR3 DNA is TGTGCCAGCAGTTACCGACAGGGGAACAATTCACCCCTCCACTTT. Protein: CASSYRQGNNSPLHF.

The gene calls are TRBV4-1 and TRBJ2-1; a weak D match, TRBD2 (6 bases). V gave up 4 bases and J gave up 8 bases, with 9 bases separating them. The CDR3 extends over 12 amino acids. Germline lookup yields CDR1 MGHRA and CDR2 YSYEKL. The CDR3 loop is CASSPPGDEQFF. In DNA form, the CDR3 reads TGCGCCAGCAGCCCACCGGGGGATGAGCAGTTCTTC.

This chain joins TRBV19 and TRBJ2-5; D remains unclear. V lost 4 bases, J lost 7 bases, and 16 bases lay in between. The germline V gene has CDR1 LNHDA and CDR2 SQIVND (reference sequence). This CDR3 is 14 amino acids long. This CDR3 is CASSTAPGFWTQYF. DNA for the CDR3: TGTGCCAGTAGTACGGCGCCAGGTTTCTGGACCCAGTACTTC.